The following is a T cell receptor beta chain sequence with its context. The data belong to a study of blood T cell repertoires in COVID-19. V was pared by 2 bases and J by 2 bases, with 12 bases between. This CDR3 has 15 residues. The germline gives CDR1 MDHEN, CDR2 SYDVKM. TCRdb's copy holds only in-frame clones and misses some; the assay was immunoSEQ multiplex PCR. The repertoire has fewer than 85,000 clones, 85% to 90% of them found once; the top ten carry approximately 4.4%. The origin of this receptor is a man aged 50-60 years with active COVID-19. The chain carries TRBV28 and TRBJ1-1; D is possibly TRBD1 (5 bases). What was sequenced was peripheral blood. DNA for the CDR3: TGTGCCAGCAGTTTACCCCCAGGGCTTAACACTGAAGCTTTCTTT. Translating it yields CASSLPPGLNTEAFF.